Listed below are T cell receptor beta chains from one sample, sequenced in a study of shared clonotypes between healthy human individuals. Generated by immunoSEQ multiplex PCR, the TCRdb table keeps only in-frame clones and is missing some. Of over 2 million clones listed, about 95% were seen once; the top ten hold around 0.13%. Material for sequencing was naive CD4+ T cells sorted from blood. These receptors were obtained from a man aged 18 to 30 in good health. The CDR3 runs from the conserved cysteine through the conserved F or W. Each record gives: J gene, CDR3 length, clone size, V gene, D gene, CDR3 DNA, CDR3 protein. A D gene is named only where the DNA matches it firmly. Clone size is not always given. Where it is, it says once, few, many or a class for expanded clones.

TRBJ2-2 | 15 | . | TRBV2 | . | TGTGCCAGCAGCGCGGACACCTCGAACACCGGGGAGCTGTTTTTT | CASSADTSNTGELFF
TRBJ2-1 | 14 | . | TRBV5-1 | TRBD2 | TGCGCCAGCAACACGGGCGGGGGACCCAATGAGCAGTTCTTC | CASNTGGGPNEQFF
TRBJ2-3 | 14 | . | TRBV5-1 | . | TGCGCCACCCCCCAGACCCGGGGAGGAGATACGCAGTATTTT | CATPQTRGGDTQYF
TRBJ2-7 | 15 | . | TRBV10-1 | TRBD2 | TGCGCCAGCAGTGGGGATAGCGGGATCTCCTACGAGCAGTACTTC | CASSGDSGISYEQYF
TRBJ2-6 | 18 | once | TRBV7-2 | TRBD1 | TGTGCCAGCAGTCAAAACAGGGGGATTTACTCTGGGGCCAACGTCCTGACTTTC | CASSQNRGIYSGANVLTF
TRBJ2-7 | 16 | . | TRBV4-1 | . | TGCGCCAGCAGCCGAGGAGGGACAGACTCTACCTACGAGCAGTACTTC | CASSRGGTDSTYEQYF
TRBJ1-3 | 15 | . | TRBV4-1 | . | TGCGCCAGCAGACCCGGACAGAATGAGGGAAACACCATATATTTT | CASRPGQNEGNTIYF
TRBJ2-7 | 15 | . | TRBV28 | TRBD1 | TGTGCCAGCAGTTTCCTGGACAGGGACTTCTACGAGCAGTACTTC | CASSFLDRDFYEQYF
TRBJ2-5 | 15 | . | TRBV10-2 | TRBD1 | TGCGCCAGAAGGGGCGGGACAGGGGTACTGGAGACCCAGTACTTC | CARRGGTGVLETQYF
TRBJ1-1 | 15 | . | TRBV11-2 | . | TGTGCCAGCAGCCCCGGAAGGGGCAGCAACACTGAAGCTTTCTTT | CASSPGRGSNTEAFF
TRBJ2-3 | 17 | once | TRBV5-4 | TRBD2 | TGTGCCAGCAGCCTATTCGGGCGGGGGGGTAGCACAGATACGCAGTATTTT | CASSLFGRGGSTDTQYF
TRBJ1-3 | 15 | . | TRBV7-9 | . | TGTGCCAGCAGCCCCGGGGCGAACTCTGGAAACACCATATATTTT | CASSPGANSGNTIYF
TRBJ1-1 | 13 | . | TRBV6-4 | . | TGTGCCAGCAGTGAATGGACGAACACTGAAGCTTTCTTT | CASSEWTNTEAFF
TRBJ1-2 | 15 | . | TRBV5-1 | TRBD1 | TGCGCCAGCAGCTTGTGGGTGGGACAGGGTTCTGGCTACACCTTC | CASSLWVGQGSGYTF
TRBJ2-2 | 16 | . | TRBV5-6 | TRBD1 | TGTGCCAGCCGGCGTGACTTGGACAGGGGAGCCGGGGAGCTGTTTTTT | CASRRDLDRGAGELFF
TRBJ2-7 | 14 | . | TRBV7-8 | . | TGTGCCAGCAGCTTCTTTCGGGCCTCCTACGAGCAGTACTTC | CASSFFRASYEQYF
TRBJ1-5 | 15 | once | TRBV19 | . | TGTGCCAGTAGTATGGAGGGCTTGGGGCCTCAGCCCCAGCATTTT | CASSMEGLGPQPQHF
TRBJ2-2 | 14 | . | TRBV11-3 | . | TGTGCCAGCAGCCGGGCGAGGAGCACCGGGGAGCTGTTTTTT | CASSRARSTGELFF
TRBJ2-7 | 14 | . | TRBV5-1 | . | TGCGCCAGCAGCATCGGACCGTCAGTCTACGAGCAGTACTTC | CASSIGPSVYEQYF
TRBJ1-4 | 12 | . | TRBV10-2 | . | TGCGCCAGCAGTACCCCGAATGAAAAACTGTTTTTT | CASSTPNEKLFF
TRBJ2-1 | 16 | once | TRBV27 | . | TGTGCCTACCCTAAAGCCGGGGAAAGGGACTACAATGAGCAGTTCTTC | CAYPKAGERDYNEQFF
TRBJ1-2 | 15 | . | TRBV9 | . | TGTGCCAGCAGCGTATTAGGGCAGTCTAACTATGGCTACACCTTC | CASSVLGQSNYGYTF
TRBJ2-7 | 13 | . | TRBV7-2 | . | TGTGCCAGCAGCGTCAGGGTCGCCCGCGAGCAGTACTTC | CASSVRVAREQYF
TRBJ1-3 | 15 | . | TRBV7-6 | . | TGTGCCAGCAGCCTATACGGGGGGGCTGGAAACACCATATATTTT | CASSLYGGAGNTIYF
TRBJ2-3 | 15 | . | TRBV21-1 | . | TGTGCCAGCAGCAATGAGAGGCGTCCCACAGATACGCAGTATTTT | CASSNERRPTDTQYF
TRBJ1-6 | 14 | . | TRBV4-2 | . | TGTGCCAGCAGCCAAGAGGCGAGTAATTCACCCCTCCACTTT | CASSQEASNSPLHF
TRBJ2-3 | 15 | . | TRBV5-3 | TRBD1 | TGTGCCAGAAGCTACTCCGGGACAGGCACAGATACGCAGTATTTT | CARSYSGTGTDTQYF
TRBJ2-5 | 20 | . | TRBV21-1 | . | TGTGCCAGCAGCGCGAAGACTAGCGGGAGGGCCTGTGGTCCCCAAGAGACCCAGTACTTC | CASSAKTSGRACGPQETQYF
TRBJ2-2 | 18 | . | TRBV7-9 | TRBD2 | TGTGCCAGCAGCCTGATGGGACTAACGAGCTTCAACGCCGGGGAGCTGTTTTTT | CASSLMGLTSFNAGELFF
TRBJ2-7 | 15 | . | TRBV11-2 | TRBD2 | TGTGCCAGCAGAACCGGGACTAGCGGCTCCTACGAGCAGTACTTC | CASRTGTSGSYEQYF
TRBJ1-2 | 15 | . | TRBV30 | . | TGTGCCTGGAGTGTCCTGGGACCGATAGGGGATGGCTACACCTTC | CAWSVLGPIGDGYTF
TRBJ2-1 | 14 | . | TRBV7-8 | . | TGTGCCAGCAGCTTAGAGGAAAATAGCAATGAGCAGTTCTTC | CASSLEENSNEQFF
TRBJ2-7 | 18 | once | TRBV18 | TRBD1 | TGTGCCAGCTCACCACTCTCGTGGGACAGCTTGATCTCCTACGAGCAGTACTTC | CASSPLSWDSLISYEQYF
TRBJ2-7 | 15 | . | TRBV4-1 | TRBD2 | TGCGCCAGCAGCCCCTGGCGGGGGGACCCCTACGAGCAGTACTTC | CASSPWRGDPYEQYF
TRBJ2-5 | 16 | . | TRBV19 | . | TGTGCCAGTAGTTCTCGGGCCGCCAGCCGCGGGGAGACCCAGTACTTC | CASSSRAASRGETQYF
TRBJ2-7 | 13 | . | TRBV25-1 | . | TGTGCCGCGGAGGGCGGTCTCTCCTACGAGCAGTACTTC | CAAEGGLSYEQYF
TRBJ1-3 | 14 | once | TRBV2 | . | TGTGCCAGCAGTGAAGGCGTGGACGGAAACACCATATATTTT | CASSEGVDGNTIYF
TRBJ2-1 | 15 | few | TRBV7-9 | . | TGTGCCAGCAGCCCCACTCGTAGCTCCTACAATGAGCAGTTCTTC | CASSPTRSSYNEQFF
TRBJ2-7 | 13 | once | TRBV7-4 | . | TGTGCCAGCAGCCCGGACAGTACCTACGAGCAGTACTTC | CASSPDSTYEQYF
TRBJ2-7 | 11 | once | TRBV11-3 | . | TGTGCCAGCAGCTTCACTTACGAGCAGTACTTC | CASSFTYEQYF
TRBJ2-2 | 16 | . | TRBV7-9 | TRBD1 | TGTGCCAGCAGCTCAGGACAGGTTCCGGACACCGGGGAGCTGTTTTTT | CASSSGQVPDTGELFF
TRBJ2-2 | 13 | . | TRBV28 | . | TGTGCCAGCAGTTACGCGAACACCGGGGAGCTGTTTTTT | CASSYANTGELFF
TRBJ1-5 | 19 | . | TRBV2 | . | TGTGCCAGCAGTGTCTTCAGGGAGGGCAGAGGGTATAGCAATCAGCCCCAGCATTTT | CASSVFREGRGYSNQPQHF
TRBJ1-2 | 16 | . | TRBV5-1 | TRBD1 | TGCGCCAGCAGCCCTGGGGGACAGGGGATAACCTATGGCTACACCTTC | CASSPGGQGITYGYTF
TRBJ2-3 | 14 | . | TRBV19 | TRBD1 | TGTGCCAGTAGTAGACAGGGCCTCACAGATACGCAGTATTTT | CASSRQGLTDTQYF
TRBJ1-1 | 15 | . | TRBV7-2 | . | TGTGCCAGCAGCCTTACGGCCGTGCAGGCGACTGAAGCTTTCTTT | CASSLTAVQATEAFF
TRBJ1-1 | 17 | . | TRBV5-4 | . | TGTGCCAGCAGCCCCCTATCCAAGGGGTCCTTGAACACTGAAGCTTTCTTT | CASSPLSKGSLNTEAFF
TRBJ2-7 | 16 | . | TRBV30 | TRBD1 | TGTGCCTGGAGTCCAAAGGGACAGGGGAGGACCTACGAGCAGTACTTC | CAWSPKGQGRTYEQYF
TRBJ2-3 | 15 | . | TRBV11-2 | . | TGTGCCAGCAGCTTTCGCGGGATCTTCACAGATACGCAGTATTTT | CASSFRGIFTDTQYF
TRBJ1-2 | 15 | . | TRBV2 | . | TGTGCCAGCAGTGAAGGGGGAGTTTCAGGTTATGGCTACACCTTC | CASSEGGVSGYGYTF
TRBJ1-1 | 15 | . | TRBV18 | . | TGTGCCAGCTCACCACCATCCCGGGCGAACACTGAAGCTTTCTTT | CASSPPSRANTEAFF
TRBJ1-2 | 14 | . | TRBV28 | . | TGTGCCGGAGGAAACAGTTTACGCTCATCTGGCTACACCTTC | CAGGNSLRSSGYTF
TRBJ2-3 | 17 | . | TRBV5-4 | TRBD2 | TGTGCCAGCAGCTTGGAAGCGGGAAGACCTAGCACAGATACGCAGTATTTT | CASSLEAGRPSTDTQYF
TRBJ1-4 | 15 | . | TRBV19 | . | TGTGCCAGTAGTACGATTGGACCACCTAATGAAAAACTGTTTTTT | CASSTIGPPNEKLFF